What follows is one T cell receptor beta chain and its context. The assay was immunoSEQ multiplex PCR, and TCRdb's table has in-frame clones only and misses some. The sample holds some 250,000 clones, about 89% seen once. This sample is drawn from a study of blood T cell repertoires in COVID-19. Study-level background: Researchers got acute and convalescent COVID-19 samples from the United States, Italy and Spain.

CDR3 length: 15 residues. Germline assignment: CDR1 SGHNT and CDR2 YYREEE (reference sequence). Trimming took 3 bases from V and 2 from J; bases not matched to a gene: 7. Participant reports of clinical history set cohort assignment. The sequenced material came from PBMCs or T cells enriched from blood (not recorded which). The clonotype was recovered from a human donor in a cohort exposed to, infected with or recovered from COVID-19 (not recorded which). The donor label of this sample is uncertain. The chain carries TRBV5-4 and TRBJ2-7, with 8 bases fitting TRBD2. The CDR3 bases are TGTGCCAGCAGCTGGGCCGGGGGGGGAACCTACGAGCAGTACTTC. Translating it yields CASSWAGGGTYEQYF.